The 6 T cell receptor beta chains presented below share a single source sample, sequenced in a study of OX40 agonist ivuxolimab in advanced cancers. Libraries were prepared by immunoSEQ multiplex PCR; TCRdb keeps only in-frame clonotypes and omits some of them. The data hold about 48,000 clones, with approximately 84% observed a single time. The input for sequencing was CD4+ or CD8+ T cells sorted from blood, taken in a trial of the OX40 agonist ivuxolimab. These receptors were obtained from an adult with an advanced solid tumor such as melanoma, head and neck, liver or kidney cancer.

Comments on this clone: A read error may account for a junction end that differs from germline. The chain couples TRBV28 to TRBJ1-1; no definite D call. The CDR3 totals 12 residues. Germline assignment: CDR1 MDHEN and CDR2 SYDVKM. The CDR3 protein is CASGLEGTEAFF. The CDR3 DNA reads TGTGCCAGCGGTTTGGAGGGCACTGAAGCTTTCTTT.

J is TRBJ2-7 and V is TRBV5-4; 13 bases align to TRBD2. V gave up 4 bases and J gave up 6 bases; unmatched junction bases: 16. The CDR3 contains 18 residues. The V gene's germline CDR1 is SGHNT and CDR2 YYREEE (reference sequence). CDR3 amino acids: CASSPGLGLAGDRSEQYF. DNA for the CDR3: TGTGCCAGCAGCCCCGGCCTTGGACTAGCGGGAGATCGGTCCGAGCAGTACTTC.

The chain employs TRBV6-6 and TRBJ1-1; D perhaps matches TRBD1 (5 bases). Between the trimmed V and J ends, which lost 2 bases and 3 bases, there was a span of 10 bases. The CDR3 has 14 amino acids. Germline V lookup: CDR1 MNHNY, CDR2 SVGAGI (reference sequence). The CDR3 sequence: CASSYTGGYTEAFF. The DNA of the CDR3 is TGTGCCAGCAGTTACACCGGGGGATACACTGAAGCTTTCTTT.

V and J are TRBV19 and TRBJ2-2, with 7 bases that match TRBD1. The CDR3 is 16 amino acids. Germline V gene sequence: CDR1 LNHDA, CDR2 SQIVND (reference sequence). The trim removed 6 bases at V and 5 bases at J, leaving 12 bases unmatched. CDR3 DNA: TGTGCCAGTAGGTACTTGACAGGGAAGGGGACCGGGGAGCTGTTTTTT. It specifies CASRYLTGKGTGELFF.

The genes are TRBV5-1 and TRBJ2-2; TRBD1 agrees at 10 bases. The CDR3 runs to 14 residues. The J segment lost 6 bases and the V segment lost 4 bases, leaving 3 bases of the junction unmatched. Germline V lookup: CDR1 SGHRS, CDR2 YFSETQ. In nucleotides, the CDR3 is TGCGCCAGCAGCCTGGGACAGGGGCCCGGGGAGCTGTTTTTT. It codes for CASSLGQGPGELFF.

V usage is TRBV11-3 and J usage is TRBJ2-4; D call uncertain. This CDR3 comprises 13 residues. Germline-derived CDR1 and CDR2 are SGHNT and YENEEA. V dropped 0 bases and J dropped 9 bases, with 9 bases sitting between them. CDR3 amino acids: CASSLDQDVIQYF. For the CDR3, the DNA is TGTGCCAGCAGCTTAGATCAGGACGTCATTCAGTACTTC.